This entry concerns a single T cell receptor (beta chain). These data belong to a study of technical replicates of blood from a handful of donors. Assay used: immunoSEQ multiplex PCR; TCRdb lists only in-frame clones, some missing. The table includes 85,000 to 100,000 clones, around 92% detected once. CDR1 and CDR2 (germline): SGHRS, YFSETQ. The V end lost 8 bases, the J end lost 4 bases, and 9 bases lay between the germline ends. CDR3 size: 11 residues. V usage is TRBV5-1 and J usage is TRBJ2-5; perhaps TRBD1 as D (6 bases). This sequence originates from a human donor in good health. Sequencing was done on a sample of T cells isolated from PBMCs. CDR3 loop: CASRGGETQYF. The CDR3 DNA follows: TGCGCCAGTAGAGGGGGAGAGACCCAGTACTTC.